This TCR beta chain was captured in a study of blood T cell repertoires in COVID-19. Turning to the study itself: T cells, B-cell-depleted T cells, or PBMCs provided the cDNA or gDNA that served as material.

Germline CDR1 reads SQVTM; CDR2 reads ANQGSEA. V was pared by 0 bases and J by 0 bases, with 3 bases between. This CDR3 contains 13 residues. Sequencing used immunoSEQ multiplex PCR; TCRdb keeps in-frame clones, though not all of them. The table lists about 88,000 clones, around 85% of them singletons. The TCR was taken from a woman between 55 and 75 years old with COVID-19, enrolled during active disease. The chain couples TRBV29-1 to TRBJ1-3; D is ambiguous. The sample comprised peripheral blood. The CDR3 DNA sequence: TGCAGCGTTGAAGAGAGCTCTGGAAACACCATATATTTT. As protein: CSVEESSGNTIYF.